These T cell receptor beta chains were read from a single sample in a study of blood T cell repertoires in COVID-19. TCRdb keeps only in-frame clones here, not all; method: immunoSEQ multiplex PCR. The sample lists hundreds of thousands of clones; roughly 85% were seen once. The sample was PBMCs or T cells enriched from blood (not recorded which). These receptors were taken from a woman aged 35 to 49 with acute COVID-19. The CDR3 runs from the conserved cysteine through the conserved F or W. A D gene is named only where the DNA matches it firmly. Rows may omit the clone size; those that give it use once, few, many or a size class.

TRBD1 TRBJ1-6 TRBV13 once CASSLGRGLSPLHF TGTGCCAGCAGCTTAGGTAGGGGGCTTTCACCCCTCCACTTT
TRBD2 TRBJ2-7 TRBV7-9 . CASSLRSGRIYEQYF TGTGCCAGCAGCTTAAGAAGCGGGAGAATCTACGAGCAGTACTTC
. TRBJ1-2 TRBV28 once CASSFETYNYGYTF TGTGCCAGCAGTTTTGAGACATATAACTATGGCTACACCTTC
. TRBJ1-3 TRBV19 . CASILRGGNTIYF TGTGCCAGTATCCTTCGGGGGGGAAACACCATATATTTT
. TRBJ2-7 TRBV24-1 . CATSPPGGSYEQYF TGTGCCACCAGCCCCCCCGGGGGCTCCTACGAGCAGTACTTC
. TRBJ2-5 TRBV9 once CASSFGRGQETQYF TGTGCCAGCAGCTTCGGACGGGGACAAGAGACCCAGTACTTC
TRBD1 TRBJ1-2 TRBV2 . CASRNVDRALDGYTF TGTGCCAGCAGAAACGTCGACAGGGCCTTGGATGGCTACACCTTC
. TRBJ1-4 TRBV24-1 . CATSDSGEKLFF TGTGCCACCAGTGATTCAGGTGAAAAACTGTTTTTT
. TRBJ1-4 TRBV27 once CASSTAWGEEVEKLFF TGTGCCAGCAGTACCGCTTGGGGGGAAGAGGTTGAAAAACTGTTTTTT
TRBD1 TRBJ1-1 TRBV7-3 once CASSLEGARNTEAFF TGTGCCAGCAGCTTAGAGGGGGCTCGGAACACTGAAGCTTTCTTT
. TRBJ1-1 TRBV19 . CASSILGETEAFF TGTGCCAGTAGTATTCTCGGGGAAACTGAAGCTTTCTTT
TRBD2 TRBJ2-1 TRBV24-1 . CATSDALAGSYNEQFF TGTGCCACCAGTGATGCGCTAGCGGGGTCCTACAATGAGCAGTTCTTC
. TRBJ2-1 TRBV20-1 . CSASSGVSSYNEQFF TGCAGTGCTAGTTCGGGTGTTAGCTCCTACAATGAGCAGTTCTTC
TRBD1 TRBJ2-5 TRBV18 . CASSLLRQGQETQYF TGTGCCAGCTCACTATTAAGACAGGGGCAAGAGACCCAGTACTTC
TRBD2 TRBJ2-5 TRBV19 once CASSIISAGAETQYF TGTGCCAGTAGTATAATCTCTGCGGGAGCGGAGACCCAGTACTTC
. TRBJ2-3 TRBV14 . CASSQEDGGRFPGYTDTQYF TGTGCCAGCAGCCAAGAAGACGGGGGAAGGTTTCCCGGTTACACAGATACGCAGTATTTT
TRBD1 TRBJ2-2 TRBV9 once CASTPTGVGELFF TGTGCCAGCACCCCTACAGGGGTCGGGGAGCTGTTTTTT
. TRBJ1-6 TRBV27 . CASSTGSGSPLHF TGTGCCAGCAGTACAGGGAGTGGTTCACCCCTCCACTTT
. TRBJ2-5 TRBV28 . CASRSGRGYQETQYF TGTGCCAGCAGGTCGGGGAGGGGGTACCAAGAGACCCAGTACTTC
. TRBJ1-2 TRBV28 . CASSFSDLGYTF TGTGCCAGCAGTTTCTCCGACTTGGGCTACACCTTC
TRBD2 TRBJ2-1 TRBV19 . CASSIVGRNEQFF TGTGCCAGTAGTATCGTCGGGAGGAATGAGCAGTTCTTC
. TRBJ1-1 TRBV24-1 . CATSDFPTTDQGSTEAFF TGTGCCACCAGTGATTTCCCCACGACAGATCAGGGCTCCACTGAAGCTTTCTTT
. TRBJ2-1 TRBV7-3 . CASSLDSTGTDEQFF TGTGCCAGCAGCTTAGATTCGACGGGAACGGATGAGCAGTTCTTC
. TRBJ2-7 TRBV29-1 . CSAAKGSSESSYEQYF TGCAGCGCCGCGAAGGGGTCTAGCGAGAGCTCCTACGAGCAGTACTTC
. TRBJ1-6 TRBV25-1 . CASSDQKRGWNSPLHF TGTGCCAGCAGTGATCAGAAAAGGGGTTGGAATTCACCCCTCCACTTT